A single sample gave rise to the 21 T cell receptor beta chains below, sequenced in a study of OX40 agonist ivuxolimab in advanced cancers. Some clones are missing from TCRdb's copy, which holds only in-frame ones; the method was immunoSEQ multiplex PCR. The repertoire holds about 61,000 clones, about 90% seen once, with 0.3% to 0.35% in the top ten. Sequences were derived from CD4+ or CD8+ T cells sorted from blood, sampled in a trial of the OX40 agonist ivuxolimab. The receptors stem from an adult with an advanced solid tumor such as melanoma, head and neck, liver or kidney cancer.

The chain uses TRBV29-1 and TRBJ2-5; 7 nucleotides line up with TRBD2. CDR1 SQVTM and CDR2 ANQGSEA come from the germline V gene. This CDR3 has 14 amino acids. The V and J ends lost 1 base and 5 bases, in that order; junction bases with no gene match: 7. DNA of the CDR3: TGCAGCGTTGAAGTTGGACTAGTATGGGAGACCCAGTACTTC. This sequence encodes CSVEVGLVWETQYF.

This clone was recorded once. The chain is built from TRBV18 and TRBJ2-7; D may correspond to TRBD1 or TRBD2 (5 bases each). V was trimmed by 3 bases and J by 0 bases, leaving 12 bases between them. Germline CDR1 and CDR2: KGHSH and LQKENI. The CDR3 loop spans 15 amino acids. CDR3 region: CASSPGTASSYEQYF. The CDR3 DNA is TGTGCCAGCTCACCGGGGACCGCCTCCTCCTACGAGCAGTACTTC.

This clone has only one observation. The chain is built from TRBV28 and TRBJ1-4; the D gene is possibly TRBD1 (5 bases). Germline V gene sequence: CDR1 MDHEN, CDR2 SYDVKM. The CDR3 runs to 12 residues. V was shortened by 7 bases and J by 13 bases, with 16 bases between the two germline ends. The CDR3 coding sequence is TGTGCCAGCAAGTTTATTGGGGGTCGACTGTTTTTT. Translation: CASKFIGGRLFF.

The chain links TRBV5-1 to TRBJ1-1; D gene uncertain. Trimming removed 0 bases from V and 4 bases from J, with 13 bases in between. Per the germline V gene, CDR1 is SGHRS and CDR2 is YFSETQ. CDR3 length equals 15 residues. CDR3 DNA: TGCGCCAGCAGCTTGGAAGGGAGGGCACGCACTGAAGCTTTCTTT. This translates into CASSLEGRARTEAFF.

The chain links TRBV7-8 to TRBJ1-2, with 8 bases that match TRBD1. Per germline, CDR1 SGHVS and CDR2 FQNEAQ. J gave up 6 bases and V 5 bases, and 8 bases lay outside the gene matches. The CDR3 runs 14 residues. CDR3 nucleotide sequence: TGTGCCAGCAGCGCGGGGACAGGCCTGGATGGCTACACCTTC. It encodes CASSAGTGLDGYTF.

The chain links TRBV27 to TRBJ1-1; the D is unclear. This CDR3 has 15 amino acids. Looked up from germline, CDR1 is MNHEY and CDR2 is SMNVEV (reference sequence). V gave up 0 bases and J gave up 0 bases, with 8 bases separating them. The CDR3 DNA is TGTGCCAGCAGTTTATCGTCGAGGATGAACACTGAAGCTTTCTTT. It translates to CASSLSSRMNTEAFF.

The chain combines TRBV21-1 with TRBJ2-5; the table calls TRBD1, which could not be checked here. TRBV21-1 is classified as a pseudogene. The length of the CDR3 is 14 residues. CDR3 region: CASSKVSRVETQYF. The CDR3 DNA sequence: TGTGCCAGCAGCAAAGTAAGCAGGGTTGAGACCCAGTACTTC.

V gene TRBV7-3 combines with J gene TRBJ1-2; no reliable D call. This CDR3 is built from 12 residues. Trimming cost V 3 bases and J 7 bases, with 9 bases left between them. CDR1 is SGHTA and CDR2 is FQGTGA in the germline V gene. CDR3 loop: CASSLEGSGYTF. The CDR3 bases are TGTGCCAGCAGCTTGGAGGGCTCTGGCTACACCTTC.

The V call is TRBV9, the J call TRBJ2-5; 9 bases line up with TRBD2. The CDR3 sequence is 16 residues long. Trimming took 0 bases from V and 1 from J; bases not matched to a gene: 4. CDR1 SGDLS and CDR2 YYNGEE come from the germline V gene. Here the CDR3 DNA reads TGTGCCAGCAGCGTAGGGGGCGGGGGGGCCCAAGAGACCCAGTACTTC. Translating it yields CASSVGGGGAQETQYF.

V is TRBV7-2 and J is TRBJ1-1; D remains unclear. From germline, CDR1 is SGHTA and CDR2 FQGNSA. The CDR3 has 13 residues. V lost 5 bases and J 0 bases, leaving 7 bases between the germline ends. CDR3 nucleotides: TGTGCCAGCAGCGTTAGGATGAACACTGAAGCTTTCTTT. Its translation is CASSVRMNTEAFF.

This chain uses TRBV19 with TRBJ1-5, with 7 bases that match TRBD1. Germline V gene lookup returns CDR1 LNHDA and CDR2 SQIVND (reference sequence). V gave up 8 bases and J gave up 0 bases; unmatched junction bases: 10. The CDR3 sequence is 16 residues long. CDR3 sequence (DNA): TGTGCCAGTCGGACAGGTGGACCCCATAGCAATCAGCCCCAGCATTTT. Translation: CASRTGGPHSNQPQHF.

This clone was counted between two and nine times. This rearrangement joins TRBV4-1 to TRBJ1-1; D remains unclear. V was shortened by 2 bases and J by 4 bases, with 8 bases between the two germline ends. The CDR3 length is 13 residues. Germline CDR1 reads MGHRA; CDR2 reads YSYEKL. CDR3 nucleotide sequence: TGCGCCAGCAGCCAACTTGGATCCACTGAAGCTTTCTTT. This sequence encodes CASSQLGSTEAFF.

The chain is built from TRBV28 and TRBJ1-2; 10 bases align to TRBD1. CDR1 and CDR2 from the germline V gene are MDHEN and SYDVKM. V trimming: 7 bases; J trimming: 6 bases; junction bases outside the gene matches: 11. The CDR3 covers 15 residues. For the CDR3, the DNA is TGTGCCAGCATCCCATCGGGACAGGGGAAGGATGGCTACACCTTC. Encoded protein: CASIPSGQGKDGYTF.

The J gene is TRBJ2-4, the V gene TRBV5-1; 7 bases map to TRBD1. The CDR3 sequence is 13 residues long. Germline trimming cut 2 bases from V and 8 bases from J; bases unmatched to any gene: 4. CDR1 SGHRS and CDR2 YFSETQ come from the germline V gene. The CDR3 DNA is TGCGCCAGCAGCTTTGTAGGGGGCGACATTCAGTACTTC. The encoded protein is CASSFVGGDIQYF.

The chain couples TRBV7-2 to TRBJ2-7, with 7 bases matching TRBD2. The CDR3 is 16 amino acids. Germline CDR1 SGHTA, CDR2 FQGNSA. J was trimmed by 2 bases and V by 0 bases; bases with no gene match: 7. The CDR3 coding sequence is TGTGCCAGCAGCTTAGCCCCAGCGGGGATGGCCTACGAGCAGTACTTC. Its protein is CASSLAPAGMAYEQYF.

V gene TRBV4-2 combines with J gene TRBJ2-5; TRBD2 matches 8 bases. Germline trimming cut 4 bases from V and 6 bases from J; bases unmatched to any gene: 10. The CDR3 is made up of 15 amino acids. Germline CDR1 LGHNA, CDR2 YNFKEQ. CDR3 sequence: CASSPRRGGGKTQYF. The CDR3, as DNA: TGTGCCAGCAGCCCCCGTCGGGGGGGTGGAAAGACCCAGTACTTC.

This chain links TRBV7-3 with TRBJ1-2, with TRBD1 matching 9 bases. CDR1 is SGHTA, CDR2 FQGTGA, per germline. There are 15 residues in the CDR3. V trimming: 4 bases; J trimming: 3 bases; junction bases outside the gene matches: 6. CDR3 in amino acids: CASSSGQGSDYGYTF. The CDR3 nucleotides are TGTGCCAGCAGCTCGGGACAGGGTTCCGACTATGGCTACACCTTC. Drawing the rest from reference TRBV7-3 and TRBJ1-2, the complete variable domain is GAGVSQTPSNKVTEKGKYVELRCDPISGHTALYWYRQSLGQGPEFLIYFQGTGAADDSGLPNDRFFAVRPEGSVSTLKIQRTERGDSAVYLCASSSGQGSDYGYTFGSGTRLTVV.

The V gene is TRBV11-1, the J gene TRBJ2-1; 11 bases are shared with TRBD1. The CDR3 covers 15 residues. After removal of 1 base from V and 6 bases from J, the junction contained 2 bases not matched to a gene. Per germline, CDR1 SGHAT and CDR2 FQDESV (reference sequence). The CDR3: CASSLGGTGGNEQFF. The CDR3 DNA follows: TGTGCCAGCAGCTTAGGCGGGACAGGGGGCAATGAGCAGTTCTTC.

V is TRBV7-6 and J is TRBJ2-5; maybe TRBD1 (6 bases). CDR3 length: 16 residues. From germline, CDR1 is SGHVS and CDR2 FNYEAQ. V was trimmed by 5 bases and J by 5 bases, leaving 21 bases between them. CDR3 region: CASSKNIVGAGETQYF. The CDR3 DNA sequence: TGTGCCAGCAGCAAGAACATCGTGGGGGCTGGGGAGACCCAGTACTTC.

CDR3 nucleotide sequence: TGTGCCAGCATTGGGGGGGCGCGGTACGAGCAGTACTTC. Residues: CASIGGARYEQYF. V gene TRBV6-5 combines with J gene TRBJ2-7, with D possibly being TRBD2 (7 bases). Germline-derived CDR1 and CDR2 are MNHEY and SVGAGI. With 7 bases removed from V and 4 bases from J, the gap between germline ends came to 14 bases. The CDR3 sequence is 13 residues long.

CDR3: CASSSSGANYGYTF. For the CDR3, the DNA is TGCGCCAGCAGCTCCTCTGGGGCGAACTATGGCTACACCTTC. The rearrangement joins TRBV5-1 to TRBJ1-2; the D gene is possibly TRBD1 (5 bases). V was pared by 3 bases and J by 2 bases, with 11 bases between. CDR1 is SGHRS, CDR2 YFSETQ, per germline. The CDR3 consists of 14 residues.